These 23 T cell receptor beta chains were all obtained from the same sample, sequenced in a study of identical twins. TCRdb processed the 5' RACE reads anew with MiXCR; each CDR3 protein has one entry. Of roughly 720,000 distinct CDR3 sequences in the sample, roughly 18% were seen once. The same sample was also studied in work on T cells expressing NK-cell markers.

The specimen was PBMCs. These receptors all stem from a woman in her late teens or twenties in good health.

The table lists this clonotype with a few counts. The chain couples TRBV30 to TRBJ2-1; no definite D call. Germline lookup yields CDR1 GTSNPN and CDR2 SVGIG (reference sequence). The germline V and J ends were trimmed by 8 bases and 8 bases, with 10 bases remaining between them. This CDR3 contains 10 residues. For the CDR3, the DNA is TGTGCCGGGGAAGTGGATGAGCAGTTCTTC. It codes for CAGEVDEQFF. Complete variable domain (other parts from reference TRBV30 and TRBJ2-1): SQTIHQWPATLVQPVGSPLSLECTVEGTSNPNLYWYRQAAGRGLQLLFYSVGIGQISSEVPQNLSASRPQDRQFILSSKKLLLSDSGFYLCAGEVDEQFFGPGTRLTVL.

The rearrangement joins TRBV10-3 to TRBJ2-5; 9 bases line up with TRBD1. Germline V gives CDR1 ENHRY, CDR2 SYGVKD. The CDR3 has 14 amino acids. With 6 bases clipped from V and 5 bases from J, the junction kept 7 bases outside the gene matches. The CDR3 region is CAIRGGQGQETQYF. DNA of the CDR3: TGTGCCATCAGGGGAGGACAGGGGCAGGAGACCCAGTACTTC.

This clonotype came up a few times. This chain uses TRBV5-1 with TRBJ2-3; a possible D gene is TRBD1 (6 bases). Trimming stripped 5 bases from V and 2 bases from J, with 9 bases between. The CDR3 is made up of 13 amino acids. Germline lookup yields CDR1 SGHRS and CDR2 YFSETQ. The CDR3 region is CASRGDTTDTQYF. In DNA form, the CDR3 reads TGCGCCAGCAGGGGGGACACCACAGATACGCAGTATTTT.

The chain has TRBV5-1 and TRBJ1-2; D not resolved. CDR1 SGHRS and CDR2 YFSETQ come from the germline V gene. V lost 5 bases and J lost 2, with 16 bases in between. This CDR3 region has 15 residues. This CDR3 reads CASSSGGLGNYGYTF. The CDR3 DNA is TGCGCCAGCAGTTCGGGCGGTTTGGGGAACTATGGCTACACCTTC.

V is TRBV12-3 or TRBV12-4 and J is TRBJ2-1; TRBD2 is a possible D gene (6 bases). V shed 3 bases and J shed 5 bases, with 11 bases lying between them. The CDR3 is made up of 14 amino acids. For the CDR3, the DNA is TGTGCCAGCAGTTTTGCGGGAATTAACAATGAGCAGTTCTTC. Residues: CASSFAGINNEQFF.

This clonotype has a count of ten or more. The chain is built from TRBV5-1 and TRBJ1-3, with 7 bases lining up with TRBD1. This CDR3 region has 15 residues. Germline trimming cut 0 bases from V and 4 bases from J; bases unmatched to any gene: 4. Germline-derived CDR1 and CDR2 are SGHRS and YFSETQ. The CDR3 here is CASSLEGARGNTIYF. In nucleotides, the CDR3 is TGCGCCAGCAGCTTGGAGGGGGCGCGAGGAAACACCATATATTTT. The whole variable domain, filled in from reference TRBV5-1 and TRBJ1-3, reads KAGVTQTPRYLIKTRGQQVTLSCSPISGHRSVSWYQQTPGQGLQFLFEYFSETQRNKGNFPGRFSGRQFSNSRSEMNVSTLELGDSALYLCASSLEGARGNTIYFGEGSWLTVV.

This chain uses TRBV12-3 or TRBV12-4 with TRBJ2-7; perhaps TRBD1 as D (6 bases). The CDR3 has 17 residues. V gave up 5 bases and J gave up 0 bases, with 20 bases separating them. The CDR3 coding sequence is TGTGCCAGCAGTCCCCCTTCGGGCAGGGGTGGCTCCTACGAGCAGTACTTC. Translating it yields CASSPPSGRGGSYEQYF.

A word on this clonotype: A much bigger clone sits one base away, suggesting this may be a read error. CDR3 nucleotides: TGTGCCACCAGCAGCTCGAACACCGGGGAGCTGTTTTTT. Amino acids: CATSSSNTGELFF. The chain recombines TRBV15 with TRBJ2-2; D unclear. V gave up 3 bases and J gave up 0 bases, with 2 bases separating them. The CDR3 contains 13 residues. CDR1 LNHNV and CDR2 YYDKDF come from the germline V gene (reference sequence).

The chain is built from TRBV5-1 and TRBJ2-7; D might be TRBD1 or TRBD2, each matching 6 bases. The V gene lost 1 base and the J gene lost 3 bases, with 11 bases spanning the gap. The CDR3 is 14 amino acids. The germline CDR1 and CDR2 sequences are SGHRS and YFSETQ. CDR3 sequence: CASSLRGEVYEQYF. The CDR3 DNA reads as TGCGCCAGCAGCTTGAGGGGGGAGGTCTACGAGCAGTACTTC.

This chain links TRBV20-1 with TRBJ2-7; 9 positions agree with TRBD2. Germline V lookup: CDR1 DFQATT, CDR2 SNEGSKA (reference sequence). Trimming took 2 bases from V and 2 from J; bases not matched to a gene: 4. This CDR3 has 14 amino acids. For the CDR3, the DNA is TGCAGTGCTAGATTCCTAGCGGGAACCTACGAGCAGTACTTC. Translation gives CSARFLAGTYEQYF.

This clonotype showed up just a few times. The chain has TRBV12-3 or TRBV12-4 and TRBJ2-1, with 13 nucleotides matching TRBD2. This CDR3 has 15 amino acids. Losses at the gene ends were 6 bases for V and 7 bases for J; bases not matched to a gene: 6. The CDR3 DNA is TGTGCCAGCAGCTCGCAGGGACTAGCGGGGAATGAGCAGTTCTTC. Its translation is CASSSQGLAGNEQFF.

CDR3 sequence reads: CSARDYSTEAFF. The CDR3 region has the DNA TGCAGTGCTAGAGATTACTCCACTGAAGCTTTCTTT. The chain carries TRBV20-1 and TRBJ1-1; D remains unclear. The germline V and J ends were trimmed by 0 bases and 4 bases, with 6 bases remaining between them. The CDR3 has 12 amino acids. Per germline, CDR1 DFQATT and CDR2 SNEGSKA (reference sequence).

This chain uses TRBV7-2 with TRBJ2-3; TRBD2 agrees at 14 bases. This CDR3 contains 14 residues. After removal of 8 bases from V and 8 bases from J, the junction contained 6 bases not matched to a gene. CDR1 and CDR2 from the germline V gene are SGHTA and FQGNSA. The CDR3 DNA reads as TGTGCCAGCTCTACGGGACTAGCGGGAGTTACGCAGTATTTT. Protein product: CASSTGLAGVTQYF.

This clonotype was found once. This chain links TRBV4-2 with TRBJ1-1; D is undetermined. Deletions cut 2 bases from V and 5 bases from J, with 9 bases between. Germline V gives CDR1 LGHNA, CDR2 YNFKEQ. The CDR3 covers 13 residues. CDR3 DNA sequence: TGTGCCAGCAGCCAACCGGACGGTACTGAAGCTTTCTTT. Translated, it gives CASSQPDGTEAFF.

The chain joins TRBV5-1 to TRBJ2-1; 12 bases match TRBD2. The germline CDR1 and CDR2 sequences are SGHRS and YFSETQ. The ends lost 0 bases at V and 10 bases at J; junction bases unmatched: 2. This CDR3 has 14 residues. As DNA, the CDR3 is TGCGCCAGCAGCTTGGGGACTAGCGGGGTAGAGCAGTTCTTC. It codes for CASSLGTSGVEQFF.

This clonotype was counted a few times. The chain links TRBV5-6 to TRBJ1-4, with 9 positions matching TRBD1. The CDR3 has 17 residues. CDR1 SGHDT and CDR2 YYEEEE come from the germline V gene. Trimming at V came to 3 bases and at J to 7 bases, leaving 13 bases not matched to a gene. CDR3 nucleotides: TGTGCCAGCAGCTCGTCCCGGGACAGGGTCGATGGTGAAAAACTGTTTTTT. It is translated as CASSSSRDRVDGEKLFF.

This rearrangement joins TRBV12-3 or TRBV12-4 to TRBJ2-5; 12 bases match TRBD2. Germline trimming cut 5 bases from V and 6 bases from J; bases unmatched to any gene: 7. This CDR3 spans 15 amino acids. The CDR3 DNA sequence: TGTGCCAGCAGTCGACTAGCGGGAGTTCAAAAGACCCAGTACTTC. Translation gives CASSRLAGVQKTQYF.

The chain uses TRBV9 and TRBJ2-3; no clear D. Deletions cut 2 bases from V and 2 bases from J, with 12 bases between. This CDR3 region has 15 residues. The V gene's germline CDR1 is SGDLS and CDR2 YYNGEE. Written as DNA, the CDR3 is TGTGCCAGCAGCGTCGGTCATGGTATCACAGATACGCAGTATTTT. Its protein product is CASSVGHGITDTQYF.

This clonotype was counted a few times. This sequence joins TRBV7-9 and TRBJ2-7; no firm D call. The length of the CDR3 is 15 residues. CDR1 and CDR2 from the germline V gene are SEHNR and FQNEAQ (reference sequence). Deletions cut 4 bases from V and 5 bases from J, with 18 bases between. The CDR3 loop reads CASSSVVGFVDEQYF. For the CDR3, the DNA is TGTGCCAGCAGCTCCGTAGTGGGTTTTGTAGACGAGCAGTACTTC.

This rearrangement joins TRBV20-1 to TRBJ2-1, with 8 positions matching TRBD2. With V trimmed by 1 base and J by 5 bases, 10 bases remained unmatched. Germline V lookup: CDR1 DFQATT, CDR2 SNEGSKA (reference sequence). There are 16 residues in the CDR3. The CDR3 region is CSARVVTAGDHNEQFF. The CDR3 region has the DNA TGCAGTGCTAGAGTGGTCACAGCGGGAGACCACAATGAGCAGTTCTTC.

The genes are TRBV20-1 and TRBJ1-3; D remains unclear. The CDR3 covers 14 residues. V was pared by 6 bases and J by 1 base, with 13 bases between. Per the germline V gene, CDR1 is DFQATT and CDR2 is SNEGSKA (reference sequence). This CDR3 reads CSAGSSGSGNTIYF. The DNA for the CDR3 is TGCAGTGCCGGCTCCTCGGGGTCTGGAAACACCATATATTTT.

This clonotype was picked up a small number of times. The chain joins TRBV6-5 to TRBJ2-1; 14 bases are shared with TRBD2. The V gene end was trimmed by 2 bases and the J gene end by 6 bases; junction bases not matched to a gene: 3. Germline values: CDR1 MNHEY, CDR2 SVGAGI. The CDR3 runs 16 residues. The CDR3 loop is CASSYGLAGGSNEQFF. CDR3 in DNA: TGTGCCAGCAGTTACGGACTAGCGGGAGGCTCCAATGAGCAGTTCTTC.

This sequence joins TRBV3-1 and TRBJ1-2; D call uncertain. From germline, CDR1 is LGHDT and CDR2 YNNKEL (reference sequence). This CDR3 is built from 11 residues. The V end lost 3 bases, the J end lost 8 bases, and 7 bases lay between the germline ends. DNA for the CDR3: TGTGCCAGCAGCCACGAGCGGGGCTACACCTTC. It is translated as CASSHERGYTF.